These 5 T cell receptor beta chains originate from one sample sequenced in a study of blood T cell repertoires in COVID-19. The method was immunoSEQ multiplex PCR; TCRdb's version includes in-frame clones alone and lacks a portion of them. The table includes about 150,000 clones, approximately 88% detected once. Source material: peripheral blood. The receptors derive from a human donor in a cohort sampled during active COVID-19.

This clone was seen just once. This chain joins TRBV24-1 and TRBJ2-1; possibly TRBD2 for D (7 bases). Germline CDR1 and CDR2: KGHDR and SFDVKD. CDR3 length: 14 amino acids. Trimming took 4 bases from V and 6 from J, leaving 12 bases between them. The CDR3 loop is CATSDHREGNEQFF. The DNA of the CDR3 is TGTGCCACCAGTGACCACAGGGAGGGCAATGAGCAGTTCTTC.

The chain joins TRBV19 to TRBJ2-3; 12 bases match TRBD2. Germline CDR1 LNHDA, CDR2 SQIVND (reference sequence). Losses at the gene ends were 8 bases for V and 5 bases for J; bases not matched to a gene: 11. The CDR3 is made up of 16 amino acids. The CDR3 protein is CASSQRLAGEVDTQYF. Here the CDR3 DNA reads TGTGCCAGTTCTCAACGACTAGCGGGGGAGGTAGATACGCAGTATTTT.

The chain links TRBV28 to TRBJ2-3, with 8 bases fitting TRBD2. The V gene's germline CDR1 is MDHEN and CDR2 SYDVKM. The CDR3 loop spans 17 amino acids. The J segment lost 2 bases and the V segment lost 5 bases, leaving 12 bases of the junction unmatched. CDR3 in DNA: TGTGCCAGCAGTACGCCGGGACTAGGGGACCACACAGATACGCAGTATTTT. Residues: CASSTPGLGDHTDTQYF.

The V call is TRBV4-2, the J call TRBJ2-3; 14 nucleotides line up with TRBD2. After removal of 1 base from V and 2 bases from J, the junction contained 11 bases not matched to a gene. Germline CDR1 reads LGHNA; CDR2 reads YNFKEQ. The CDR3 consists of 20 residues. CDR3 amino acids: CASSQAFGTSGGVHTDTQYF. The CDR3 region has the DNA TGTGCCAGCAGCCAAGCCTTTGGGACTAGCGGGGGCGTCCACACAGATACGCAGTATTTT.

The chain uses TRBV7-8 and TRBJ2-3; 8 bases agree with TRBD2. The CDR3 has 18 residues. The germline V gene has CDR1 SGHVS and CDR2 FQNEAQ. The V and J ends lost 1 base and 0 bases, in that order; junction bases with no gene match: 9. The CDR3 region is CASSLEGAGGLSTDTQYF. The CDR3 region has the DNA TGTGCCAGCAGCTTAGAAGGTGCGGGAGGCCTAAGCACAGATACGCAGTATTTT.